The rows below give T cell receptor beta chains drawn from one sample of a study of blood T cell repertoires in COVID-19. Profiling relied on immunoSEQ multiplex PCR, and the TCRdb table lists in-frame clones only, not all of them. The table includes around 140,000 clones, 75% to 90% detected once. The sample comprised peripheral blood. The receptor source for this set is a man aged 65 to 85 who had recovered from COVID-19. Each CDR3 is given with its conserved first and last residue. D genes are given only for firm matches. Part of the rows lack a size; the others show once, few, many or a class for expanded clones.

size: few
J: TRBJ2-7
V: TRBV7-9
D: TRBD1
CDR3: CASSQPGGAVQYF
DNA: TGTGCCAGCAGCCAACCAGGGGGCGCCGTGCAGTACTTC

size: -
J: TRBJ2-1
V: TRBV5-1
D: -
CDR3: CASSLDVENNEQFF
DNA: TGCGCCAGCAGCTTGGATGTTGAGAACAATGAGCAGTTCTTC

size: once
J: TRBJ2-7
V: TRBV5-6
D: TRBD1
CDR3: CASSPPGQGEYEQYF
DNA: TGTGCCAGCAGCCCCCCGGGACAGGGTGAATACGAGCAGTACTTC

size: -
J: TRBJ1-2
V: TRBV12-5
D: TRBD1
CDR3: CASGFSGMQGANGYTF
DNA: TGTGCTAGTGGTTTTTCTGGAATGCAGGGGGCAAATGGCTACACCTTC

size: -
J: TRBJ1-1
V: TRBV5-1
D: TRBD1
CDR3: CASSLDAGGTEAFF
DNA: TGCGCCAGCAGCTTGGATGCAGGGGGCACTGAAGCTTTCTTT

size: -
J: TRBJ1-2
V: TRBV7-2
D: -
CDR3: CASSLGQANGYTF
DNA: TGTGCCAGCAGCTTAGGGCAGGCGAATGGCTACACCTTC

size: -
J: TRBJ2-3
V: TRBV9
D: TRBD2
CDR3: CASSQGGDYTDTQYF
DNA: TGTGCCAGCAGCCAAGGTGGGGACTACACAGATACGCAGTATTTT

size: -
J: TRBJ2-1
V: TRBV6-2/TRBV6-3
D: -
CDR3: CASSYSRSMNEQFF
DNA: TGTGCCAGCAGTTACTCGAGGTCGATGAATGAGCAGTTCTTC

size: -
J: TRBJ2-3
V: TRBV30
D: TRBD2
CDR3: CAWSDPWTSGNDTQYF
DNA: TGTGCCTGGAGTGACCCTTGGACTAGCGGGAACGATACGCAGTATTTT

size: -
J: TRBJ2-2
V: TRBV6-5
D: -
CDR3: CASSLATGELFF
DNA: TGTGCCAGCAGTTTAGCCACCGGGGAGCTGTTTTTT

size: -
J: TRBJ2-6
V: TRBV7-6
D: TRBD2
CDR3: CASSLTGGIAGANVLTF
DNA: TGTGCCAGCAGCTTAACCGGGGGGATCGCTGGGGCCAACGTCCTGACTTTC

size: -
J: TRBJ1-4
V: TRBV6-5
D: -
CDR3: CASSPTGWEKLFF
DNA: TGTGCCAGCAGCCCGACTGGTTGGGAAAAACTGTTTTTT

size: -
J: TRBJ2-3
V: TRBV9
D: -
CDR3: CASSRVSAPKPDTQYF
DNA: TGTGCCAGCAGCCGGGTCTCAGCTCCCAAACCGGATACGCAGTATTTT

size: -
J: TRBJ2-1
V: TRBV11-3
D: TRBD2
CDR3: CASSFSGNEQFF
DNA: TGTGCCAGCAGCTTTAGCGGGAATGAGCAGTTCTTC

size: -
J: TRBJ1-3
V: TRBV28
D: TRBD1
CDR3: CASSSRGQGSSGNTIYF
DNA: TGTGCCAGCAGTTCCCGGGGACAGGGGAGCTCTGGAAACACCATATATTTT

size: -
J: TRBJ2-7
V: TRBV6-5
D: -
CDR3: CASSYSATAISYEQYF
DNA: TGTGCCAGCAGTTACTCTGCCACAGCCATCTCCTACGAGCAGTACTTC

size: -
J: TRBJ2-2
V: TRBV5-4
D: TRBD1
CDR3: CASSSGGTGDTGELFF
DNA: TGTGCCAGCAGCTCTGGGGGGACAGGGGACACCGGGGAGCTGTTTTTT

size: -
J: TRBJ2-5
V: TRBV4-3
D: -
CDR3: CASSPAAGTQYF
DNA: TGCGCCAGCAGCCCAGCAGCGGGGACCCAGTACTTC

size: once
J: TRBJ2-7
V: TRBV4-1
D: -
CDR3: CASSQVPGLTYEQYF
DNA: TGCGCCAGCAGCCAAGTCCCGGGGTTGACCTACGAGCAGTACTTC

size: -
J: TRBJ1-2
V: TRBV29-1
D: -
CDR3: CSSRFNYGYTF
DNA: TGCAGCTCCAGGTTTAACTATGGCTACACCTTC

size: -
J: TRBJ1-5
V: TRBV27
D: -
CDR3: CASSSWGGNQPQHF
DNA: TGTGCCAGCAGCTCATGGGGGGGCAATCAGCCCCAGCATTTT

size: -
J: TRBJ1-1
V: TRBV27
D: TRBD1
CDR3: CASSWTGVSTEAFF
DNA: TGTGCCAGCAGTTGGACAGGGGTTAGCACTGAAGCTTTCTTT

size: -
J: TRBJ1-3
V: TRBV24-1
D: -
CDR3: CASPRPEGIGNTIYF
DNA: TGTGCCAGCCCCCGGCCGGAGGGAATCGGAAACACCATATATTTT

size: few
J: TRBJ1-3
V: TRBV12-3/TRBV12-4
D: -
CDR3: CASGGIRNTIYF
DNA: TGTGCCAGCGGAGGAATTCGAAACACCATATATTTT

size: many
J: TRBJ1-2
V: TRBV7-8
D: -
CDR3: CASSSHLGGYTF
DNA: TGTGCCAGCAGCTCCCACCTGGGCGGCTACACCTTC

size: few
J: TRBJ2-7
V: TRBV27
D: TRBD1
CDR3: CASSWRDRVRDEQYF
DNA: TGTGCCAGCAGTTGGCGGGACAGGGTGCGGGACGAGCAGTACTTC

size: -
J: TRBJ2-7
V: TRBV11-2
D: -
CDR3: CASSWYGDGGNEQYF
DNA: TGTGCCAGCAGCTGGTATGGGGACGGGGGAAACGAGCAGTACTTC

size: -
J: TRBJ1-2
V: TRBV5-6
D: -
CDR3: CASSFGTF
DNA: TGTGCCAGCAGCTTCGGGACCTTC

size: -
J: TRBJ1-1
V: TRBV15
D: TRBD1
CDR3: CATSRPNRGQGTEAFF
DNA: TGTGCCACCAGCAGACCGAACAGGGGGCAGGGCACTGAAGCTTTCTTT

size: -
J: TRBJ2-2
V: TRBV9
D: -
CDR3: CASSVDRGDGELFF
DNA: TGTGCCAGCAGCGTTGACCGGGGTGATGGGGAGCTGTTTTTT

size: -
J: TRBJ2-7
V: TRBV28
D: TRBD2
CDR3: CASSPMAGGLRNEQYF
DNA: TGTGCCAGCAGCCCGATGGCGGGAGGGCTTAGGAACGAGCAGTACTTC

size: once
J: TRBJ1-6
V: TRBV27
D: TRBD1
CDR3: CASSTGGNNSPLHF
DNA: TGTGCCAGCTCGACAGGGGGAAATAATTCACCCCTCCACTTT

size: few
J: TRBJ2-7
V: TRBV24-1
D: -
CDR3: CATSQGDKNYEQYF
DNA: TGTGCCACCTCCCAAGGGGACAAGAACTACGAGCAGTACTTC

size: -
J: TRBJ2-7
V: TRBV27
D: TRBD1
CDR3: CASSLDRGYEQYF
DNA: TGTGCCAGCAGTCTGGACAGGGGTTACGAGCAGTACTTC

size: -
J: TRBJ2-7
V: TRBV19
D: TRBD2
CDR3: CASREREASYEQYF
DNA: TGTGCCAGTAGGGAGCGGGAGGCGTCCTACGAGCAGTACTTC

size: few
J: TRBJ2-7
V: TRBV5-1
D: -
CDR3: CASSLSSETYEQYF
DNA: TGCGCCAGCAGCTTGTCTAGCGAAACCTACGAGCAGTACTTC

size: -
J: TRBJ2-5
V: TRBV29-1
D: TRBD2
CDR3: CSVETSGMSIETQYF
DNA: TGCAGCGTAGAGACTAGCGGGATGAGCATTGAGACCCAGTACTTC

size: -
J: TRBJ2-7
V: TRBV6-2/TRBV6-3
D: -
CDR3: CASSSGDEQYF
DNA: TGTGCCAGCAGTTCGGGGGACGAGCAGTACTTC

size: -
J: TRBJ2-7
V: TRBV6-6
D: TRBD2
CDR3: CASSKSGTPSYEQYF
DNA: TGTGCCAGCAGTAAAAGCGGGACCCCCTCCTACGAGCAGTACTTC

size: many
J: TRBJ1-1
V: TRBV5-5
D: -
CDR3: CASSLGQGGLNTEAFF
DNA: TGTGCCAGCAGCTTGGGCCAGGGCGGTCTGAACACTGAAGCTTTCTTT

size: few
J: TRBJ1-1
V: TRBV12-3/TRBV12-4
D: -
CDR3: CASSLEGEAFF
DNA: TGTGCCAGCAGTTTGGAGGGTGAAGCTTTCTTT